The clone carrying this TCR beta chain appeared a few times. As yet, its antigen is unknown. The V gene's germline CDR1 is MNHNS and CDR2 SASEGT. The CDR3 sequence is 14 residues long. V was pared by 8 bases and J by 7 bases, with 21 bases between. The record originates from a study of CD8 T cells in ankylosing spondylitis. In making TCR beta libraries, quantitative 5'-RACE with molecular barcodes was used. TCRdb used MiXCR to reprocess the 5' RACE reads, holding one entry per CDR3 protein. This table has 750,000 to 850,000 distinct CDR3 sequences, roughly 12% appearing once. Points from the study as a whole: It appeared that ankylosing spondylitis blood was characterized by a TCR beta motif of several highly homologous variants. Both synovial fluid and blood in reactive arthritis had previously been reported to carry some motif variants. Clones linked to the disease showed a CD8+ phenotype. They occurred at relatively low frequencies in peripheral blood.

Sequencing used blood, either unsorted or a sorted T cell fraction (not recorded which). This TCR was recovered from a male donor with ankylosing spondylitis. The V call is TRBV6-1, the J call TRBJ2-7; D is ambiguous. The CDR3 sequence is CASGRLLNLREQYF. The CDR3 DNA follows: TGTGCCAGCGGAAGACTCCTGAACCTTAGGGAGCAGTACTTC.